This T cell receptor beta chain was sequenced for a study of T cell responses to AZD1222 COVID-19 vaccine. In the case of this clone: Its antigen is not identified.

Study outcomes and limitations: Epitopes outside B.1.351 and B.1.1.7 mutated regions reportedly drew nearly half of spike TCRs. Donors were mostly white British, more females; clonal diversity possibly underestimated.

TCRdb keeps only in-frame clones here, not all; method: immunoSEQ multiplex PCR. Of tens of thousands of clones listed, 60% to 85% are singletons. The sequenced sample was peripheral blood, obtained 28 days after the second AZD1222 dose. The clonotype comes from an adult who received the AZD1222 COVID-19 vaccine.

The CDR3 DNA reads TGTGCCAGCAGCTTCCCGGGACAGGCGGGCGGGGAGCTGTTTTTT. It is translated as CASSFPGQAGGELFF. The rearrangement uses TRBV11-2 and TRBJ2-2; TRBD1 matches at 8 bases. CDR3 length: 15 amino acids. V lost 3 bases and J lost 7; bases outside the gene matches: 7. Germline V CDR1 and CDR2: SGHAT, FQNNGV. Using reference TRBV11-2 and TRBJ2-2 for the parts outside the CDR3, the full variable domain is EAGVAQSPRYKIIEKRQSVAFWCNPISGHATLYWYQQILGQGPKLLIQFQNNGVVDDSQLPKDRFSAERLKGVDSTLKIQPAKLEDSAVYLCASSFPGQAGGELFFGEGSRLTVL.